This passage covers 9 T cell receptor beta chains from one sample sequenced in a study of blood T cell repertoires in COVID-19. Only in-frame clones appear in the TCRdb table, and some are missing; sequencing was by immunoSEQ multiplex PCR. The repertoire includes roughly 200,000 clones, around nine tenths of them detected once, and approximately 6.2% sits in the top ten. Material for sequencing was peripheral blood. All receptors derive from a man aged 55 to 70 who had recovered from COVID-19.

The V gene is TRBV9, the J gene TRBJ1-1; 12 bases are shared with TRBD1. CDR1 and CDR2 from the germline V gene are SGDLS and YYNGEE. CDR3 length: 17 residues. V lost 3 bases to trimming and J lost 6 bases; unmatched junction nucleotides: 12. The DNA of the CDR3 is TGTGCCAGCAGCGCGACCGGGACAGGGGGCTCTCAAGCTGAAGCTTTCTTT. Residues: CASSATGTGGSQAEAFF.

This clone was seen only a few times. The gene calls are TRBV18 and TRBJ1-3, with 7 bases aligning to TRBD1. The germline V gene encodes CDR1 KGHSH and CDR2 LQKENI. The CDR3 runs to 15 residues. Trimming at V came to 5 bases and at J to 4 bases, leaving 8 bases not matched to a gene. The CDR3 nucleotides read TGTGCCAGCTCATCTACACAGGGGCAGGGAAACACCATATATTTT. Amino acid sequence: CASSSTQGQGNTIYF.

This CDR3 reads CSASRDSSSGNTIYF. The DNA for the CDR3 is TGCAGTGCCAGTCGGGACAGCAGTTCTGGAAACACCATATATTTT. The chain links TRBV20-1 to TRBJ1-3, with 7 bases matching TRBD1. The CDR3 is made up of 15 amino acids. Looked up from germline, CDR1 is DFQATT and CDR2 is SNEGSKA (reference sequence). The V segment lost 6 bases and the J segment 1 base; nucleotides outside the gene matches: 9.

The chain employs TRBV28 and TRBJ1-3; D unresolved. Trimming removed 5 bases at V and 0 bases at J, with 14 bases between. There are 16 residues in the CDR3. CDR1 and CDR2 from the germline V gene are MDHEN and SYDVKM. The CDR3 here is CASSTTGSFSGNTIYF. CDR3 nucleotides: TGTGCCAGCAGTACTACCGGGAGTTTCTCTGGAAACACCATATATTTT. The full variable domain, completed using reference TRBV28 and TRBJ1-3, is DVKVTQSSRYLVKRTGEKVFLECVQDMDHENMFWYRQDPGLGLRLIYFSYDVKMKEKGDIPEGYSVSREKKERFSLILESASTNQTSMYLCASSTTGSFSGNTIYFGEGSWLTVV.

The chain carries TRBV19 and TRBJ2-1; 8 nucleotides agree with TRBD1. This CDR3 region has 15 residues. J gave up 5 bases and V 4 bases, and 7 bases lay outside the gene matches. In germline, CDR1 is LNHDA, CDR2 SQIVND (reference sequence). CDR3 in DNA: TGTGCCAGTAGTAAGCCGGGACAGGTCGACAATGAGCAGTTCTTC. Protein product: CASSKPGQVDNEQFF.

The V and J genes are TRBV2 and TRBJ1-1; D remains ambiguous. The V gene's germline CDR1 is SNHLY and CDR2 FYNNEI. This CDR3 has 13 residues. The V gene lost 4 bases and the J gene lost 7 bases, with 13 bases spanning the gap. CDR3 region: CASSVEPLREAFF. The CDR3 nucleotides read TGTGCCAGCAGTGTCGAGCCGTTACGTGAAGCTTTCTTT.

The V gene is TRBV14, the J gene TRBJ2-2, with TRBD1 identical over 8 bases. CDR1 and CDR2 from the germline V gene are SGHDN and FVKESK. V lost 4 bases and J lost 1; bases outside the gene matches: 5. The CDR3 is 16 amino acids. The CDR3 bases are TGTGCCAGCAGCCGTCCGGGACAGGAGAACACCGGGGAGCTGTTTTTT. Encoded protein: CASSRPGQENTGELFF. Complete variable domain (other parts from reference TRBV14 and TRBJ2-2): EAGVTQFPSHSVIEKGQTVTLRCDPISGHDNLYWYRRVMGKEIKFLLHFVKESKQDESGMPNNRFLAERTGGTYSTLKVQPAELEDSGVYFCASSRPGQENTGELFFGEGSRLTVL.

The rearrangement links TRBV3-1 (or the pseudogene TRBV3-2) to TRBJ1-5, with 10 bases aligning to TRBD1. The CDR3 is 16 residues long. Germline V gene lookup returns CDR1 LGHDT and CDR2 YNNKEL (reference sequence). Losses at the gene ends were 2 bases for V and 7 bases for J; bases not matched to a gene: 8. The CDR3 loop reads CASSQTGQGDRQPQHF. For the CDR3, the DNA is TGTGCCAGCAGCCAAACCGGACAGGGGGACCGGCAGCCCCAGCATTTT.

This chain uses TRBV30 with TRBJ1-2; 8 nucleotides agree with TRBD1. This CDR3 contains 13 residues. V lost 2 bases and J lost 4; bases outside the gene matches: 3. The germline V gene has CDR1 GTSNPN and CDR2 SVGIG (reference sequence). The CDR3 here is CAWSFDRGYGYTF. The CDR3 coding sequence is TGTGCCTGGAGTTTTGACAGGGGCTATGGCTACACCTTC. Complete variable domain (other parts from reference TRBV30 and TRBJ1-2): SQTIHQWPATLVQPVGSPLSLECTVEGTSNPNLYWYRQAAGRGLQLLFYSVGIGQISSEVPQNLSASRPQDRQFILSSKKLLLSDSGFYLCAWSFDRGYGYTFGSGTRLTVV.